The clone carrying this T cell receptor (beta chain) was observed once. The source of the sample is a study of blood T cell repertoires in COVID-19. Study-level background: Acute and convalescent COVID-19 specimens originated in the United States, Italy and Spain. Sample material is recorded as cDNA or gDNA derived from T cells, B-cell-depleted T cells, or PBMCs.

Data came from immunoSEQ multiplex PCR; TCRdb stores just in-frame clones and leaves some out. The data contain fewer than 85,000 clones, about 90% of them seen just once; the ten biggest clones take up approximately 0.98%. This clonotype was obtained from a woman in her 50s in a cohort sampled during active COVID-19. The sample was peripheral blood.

DNA for the CDR3: TGTGCCAGCAGCCAGACTAGCGGGGCCACAGCCACGCAGTATTTT. It is translated as CASSQTSGATATQYF. The chain uses TRBV11-2 and TRBJ2-3, with 11 positions matching TRBD2. CDR1 is SGHAT, CDR2 FQNNGV, per germline. This CDR3 comprises 15 residues. The trim removed 5 bases at V and 9 bases at J, leaving 10 bases unmatched. Using reference TRBV11-2 and TRBJ2-3 for the parts outside the CDR3, the full variable domain is EAGVAQSPRYKIIEKRQSVAFWCNPISGHATLYWYQQILGQGPKLLIQFQNNGVVDDSQLPKDRFSAERLKGVDSTLKIQPAKLEDSAVYLCASSQTSGATATQYFGPGTRLTVL.